Listed here are 16 T cell receptor beta chains from one sample, sequenced in a study of cytotoxic CD8 clonotypes in ibrutinib-treated CLL. Data came from immunoSEQ multiplex PCR; TCRdb stores just in-frame clones and leaves some out. The sample contains approximately 280,000 clones, less than 85% of which appear only once. The sequenced sample was PBMCs, obtained at disease progression, from a patient treated with ibrutinib. These receptors all stem from a human donor with chronic lymphocytic leukemia.

This clone has a single count. The genes are TRBV7-2 and TRBJ2-3, with a possible D match to TRBD1 (8 bases). CDR1 is SGHTA, CDR2 FQGNSA, per germline. V dropped 3 bases and J dropped 3 bases, with 16 bases sitting between them. The CDR3 runs to 16 residues. CDR3 sequence: CASSFQGAGVTDTQYF. The CDR3 coding sequence is TGTGCCAGCAGCTTCCAGGGGGCGGGGGTTACAGATACGCAGTATTTT.

CDR3 sequence: CASRPRDRNTEAFF. The CDR3 nucleotides are TGTGCCAGCCGACCCCGGGACAGGAACACTGAAGCTTTCTTT. The chain uses TRBV27 and TRBJ1-1; TRBD1 matches at 7 bases. V lost 8 bases and J lost 1; bases outside the gene matches: 7. The CDR3 loop spans 14 amino acids. The germline gives CDR1 MNHEY, CDR2 SMNVEV (reference sequence).

The chain recombines TRBV27 with TRBJ2-3, with 14 bases identical to TRBD2. The CDR3 loop spans 18 amino acids. Germline V gene sequence: CDR1 MNHEY, CDR2 SMNVEV (reference sequence). J was trimmed by 3 bases and V by 5 bases; bases with no gene match: 10. The chain's CDR3 is CASSPQRTSGRRTDTQYF. DNA for the CDR3: TGTGCCAGCAGTCCACAACGGACTAGCGGGAGGAGAACAGATACGCAGTATTTT.

The genes are TRBV11-1 and TRBJ2-7, with 10 positions matching TRBD2. Germline assignment: CDR1 SGHAT and CDR2 FQDESV (reference sequence). CDR3 size: 16 residues. The J segment lost 4 bases and the V segment lost 5 bases, leaving 11 bases of the junction unmatched. The CDR3: CASSDPTSGPWYEQYF. CDR3 coding DNA: TGTGCCAGCAGCGATCCGACTAGCGGGCCTTGGTACGAGCAGTACTTC.

The chain uses TRBV4-3 and TRBJ2-3; the match to TRBD2 covers 7 bases. The germline V gene encodes CDR1 LGHNA and CDR2 YSLEER. The CDR3 spans 15 residues. V was clipped by 3 bases and J by 2 bases; unmatched bases: 5. The CDR3 region is CASSQSLAVTDTQYF. The CDR3 DNA reads as TGCGCCAGCAGCCAGTCCCTAGCGGTCACAGATACGCAGTATTTT.

V gene TRBV5-1 combines with J gene TRBJ1-2; D possibly corresponds to TRBD1 (5 bases). Germline V gene data show CDR1 as SGHRS and CDR2 as YFSETQ. The CDR3 consists of 16 residues. V was trimmed by 5 bases and J by 7 bases, leaving 24 bases between them. In DNA form, the CDR3 reads TGCGCCAGCAGTGGGACTACACAGCCCCTGACTGTTGGCTACACCTTC. Its protein is CASSGTTQPLTVGYTF.

The chain carries TRBV9 and TRBJ2-7; D unclear. The CDR3 is 13 residues long. CDR1 is SGDLS, CDR2 YYNGEE, per germline. V lost 1 base to trimming and J lost 6 bases, with 11 bases between them. The CDR3 bases are TGTGCCAGCAGCGTATCGGGCTGGGGCGAGCAGTACTTC. Protein product: CASSVSGWGEQYF.

In its sample, this clone was seen a few times. The J gene is TRBJ2-2, the V gene TRBV6-5; 7 bases match TRBD1. J gave up 0 bases and V 8 bases, and 3 bases lay outside the gene matches. The CDR3 loop spans 14 amino acids. Germline V gives CDR1 MNHEY, CDR2 SVGAGI. This chain's CDR3 is CASRQGANTGELFF. CDR3 nucleotides: TGTGCCAGCCGGCAGGGGGCGAACACCGGGGAGCTGTTTTTT.

The rearrangement links TRBV28 to TRBJ2-7, with 11 bases lining up with TRBD2. Per the germline V gene, CDR1 is MDHEN and CDR2 is SYDVKM. The CDR3 contains 13 residues. After removal of 6 bases from V and 4 bases from J, the junction contained 2 bases not matched to a gene. The CDR3, as DNA: TGTGCCAGCAGGACTAGCGGGATTTACGAGCAGTACTTC. Encoded protein: CASRTSGIYEQYF.

The chain uses TRBV7-6 and TRBJ2-7; 7 bases are shared with TRBD1. The CDR3 length is 13 residues. The J segment lost 6 bases and the V segment lost 5 bases, leaving 7 bases of the junction unmatched. Germline V lookup: CDR1 SGHVS, CDR2 FNYEAQ. The DNA of the CDR3 is TGTGCCAGCAGCCTGGAGACAGGGTCCGAGCAGTACTTC. Translation: CASSLETGSEQYF.

The V call is TRBV6-5, the J call TRBJ1-5; 7 positions match TRBD1. V was clipped by 2 bases and J by 5 bases; unmatched bases: 3. This CDR3 comprises 14 residues. Germline V CDR1 and CDR2: MNHEY, SVGAGI. The CDR3 reads CASSYDRDYQPQHF. The CDR3 DNA follows: TGTGCCAGCAGTTACGACAGGGATTATCAGCCCCAGCATTTT.

The rearrangement joins TRBV7-8 to TRBJ1-1; D is perhaps TRBD1 (6 bases). The V and J ends lost 4 bases and 4 bases respectively, with 19 bases between them. The CDR3 extends over 16 amino acids. CDR1 is SGHVS, CDR2 FQNEAQ, per germline. The CDR3 loop is CASSSRQAKGGTEAFF. As DNA, the CDR3 is TGTGCCAGCAGCTCCCGTCAGGCCAAAGGGGGCACTGAAGCTTTCTTT.

This chain connects TRBV5-1 to TRBJ2-7; a possible D gene is TRBD1 (6 bases). V was cut by 3 bases and J by 7 bases, with 14 bases left in between. CDR1 is SGHRS, CDR2 YFSETQ, per germline. The CDR3 spans 13 residues. The CDR3 coding sequence is TGCGCCAGCAGCTGGACAGCTTGGGAGGAGCAGTACTTC. Protein sequence: CASSWTAWEEQYF. The full variable domain, its missing parts supplied by reference TRBV5-1 and TRBJ2-7, is KAGVTQTPRYLIKTRGQQVTLSCSPISGHRSVSWYQQTPGQGLQFLFEYFSETQRNKGNFPGRFSGRQFSNSRSEMNVSTLELGDSALYLCASSWTAWEEQYFGPGTRLTVT.

J is TRBJ1-6 and V is TRBV19; 7 nucleotides align to TRBD1. The CDR3 extends over 18 amino acids. Germline values: CDR1 LNHDA, CDR2 SQIVND (reference sequence). Trimming at V came to 4 bases and at J to 0 bases, leaving 9 bases not matched to a gene. The DNA for the CDR3 is TGTGCCAGTAGTACCTTGCGGACAGGCAGCTCCTATAATTCACCCCTCCACTTT. This gives the protein CASSTLRTGSSYNSPLHF.

The rearrangement joins TRBV6-1 to TRBJ2-3; 7 positions agree with TRBD2. The CDR3 is 15 amino acids. Germline CDR1 and CDR2: MNHNS and SASEGT. V gave up 5 bases and J gave up 3 bases; unmatched junction bases: 8. The CDR3 nucleotides read TGTGCCAGCAGTACAACTAGCGAGGGAACAGATACGCAGTATTTT. This gives the protein CASSTTSEGTDTQYF.

The V gene is TRBV10-2, the J gene TRBJ2-5, with 13 bases fitting TRBD2. The germline V gene has CDR1 WSHSY and CDR2 SAAADI. The CDR3 contains 20 residues. Unmatched junction bases numbered 18, after V lost 3 bases and J lost 5 bases. Here the CDR3 DNA reads TGCGCCAGCAGTGATGTACTAGCGGGGGGGCTCTATCTACTTCAGGAGACCCAGTACTTC. Its protein product is CASSDVLAGGLYLLQETQYF.